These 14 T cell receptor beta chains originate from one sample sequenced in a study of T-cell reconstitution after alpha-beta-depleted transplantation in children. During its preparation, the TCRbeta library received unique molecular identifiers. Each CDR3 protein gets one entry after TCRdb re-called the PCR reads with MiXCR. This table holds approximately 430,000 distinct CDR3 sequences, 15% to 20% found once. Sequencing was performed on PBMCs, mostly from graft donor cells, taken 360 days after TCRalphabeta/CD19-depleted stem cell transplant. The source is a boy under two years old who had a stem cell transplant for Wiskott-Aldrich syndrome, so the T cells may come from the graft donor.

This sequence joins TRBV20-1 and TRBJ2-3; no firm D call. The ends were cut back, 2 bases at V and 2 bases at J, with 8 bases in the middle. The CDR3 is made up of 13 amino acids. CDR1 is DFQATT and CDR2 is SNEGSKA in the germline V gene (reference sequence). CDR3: CSARREFTDTQYF. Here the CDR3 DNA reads TGCAGTGCTAGAAGAGAATTCACAGATACGCAGTATTTT.

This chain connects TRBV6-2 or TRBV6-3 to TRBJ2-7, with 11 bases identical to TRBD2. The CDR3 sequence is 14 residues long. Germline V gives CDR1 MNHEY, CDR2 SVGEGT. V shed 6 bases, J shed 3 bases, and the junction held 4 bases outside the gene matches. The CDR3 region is CASRELAGDYEQYF. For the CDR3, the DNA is TGTGCCAGCAGAGAACTAGCGGGGGACTACGAGCAGTACTTC.

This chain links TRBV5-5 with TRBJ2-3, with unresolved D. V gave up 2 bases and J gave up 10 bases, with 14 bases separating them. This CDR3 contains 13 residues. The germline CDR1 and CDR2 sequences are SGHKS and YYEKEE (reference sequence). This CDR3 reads CASSFKVAEAQYF. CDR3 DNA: TGTGCCAGCAGCTTTAAGGTGGCAGAGGCGCAGTATTTT.

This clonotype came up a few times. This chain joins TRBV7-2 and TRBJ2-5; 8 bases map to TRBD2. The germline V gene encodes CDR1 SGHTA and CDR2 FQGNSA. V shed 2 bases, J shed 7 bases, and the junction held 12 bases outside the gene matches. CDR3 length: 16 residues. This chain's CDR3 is CASSLYLGLAGTTQYF. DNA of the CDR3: TGTGCCAGCAGCTTATACCTCGGACTAGCAGGAACGACCCAGTACTTC.

This chain's CDR3 is CATSVEDQYNEQFF. In nucleotides, the CDR3 is TGTGCCACCAGTGTTGAGGATCAATACAATGAGCAGTTCTTC. V usage is TRBV24-1 and J usage is TRBJ2-1; unclear D gene. Germline assignment: CDR1 KGHDR and CDR2 SFDVKD. The CDR3 is made up of 14 amino acids. V shed 5 bases and J shed 4 bases, with 11 bases lying between them.

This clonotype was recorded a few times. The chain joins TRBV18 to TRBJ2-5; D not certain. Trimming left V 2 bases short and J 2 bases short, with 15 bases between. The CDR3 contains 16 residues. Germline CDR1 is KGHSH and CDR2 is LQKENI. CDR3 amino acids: CASSPIEAPIQETQYF. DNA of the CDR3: TGTGCCAGCTCACCAATTGAGGCCCCCATACAAGAGACCCAGTACTTC.

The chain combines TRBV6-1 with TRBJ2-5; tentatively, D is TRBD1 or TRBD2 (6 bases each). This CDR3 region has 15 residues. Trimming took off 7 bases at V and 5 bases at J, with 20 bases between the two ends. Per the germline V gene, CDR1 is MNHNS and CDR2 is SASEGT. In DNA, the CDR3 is TGTGCCAGCAAATTTATCGGGGGCGAGTGGGAGACCCAGTACTTC. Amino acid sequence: CASKFIGGEWETQYF.

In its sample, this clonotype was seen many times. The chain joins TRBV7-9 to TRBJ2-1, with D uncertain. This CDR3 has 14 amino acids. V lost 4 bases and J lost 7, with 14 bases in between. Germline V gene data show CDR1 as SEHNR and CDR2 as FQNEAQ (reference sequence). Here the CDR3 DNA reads TGTGCCAGCAGCTACCTGATTGAGGAAAATGAGCAGTTCTTC. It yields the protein CASSYLIEENEQFF. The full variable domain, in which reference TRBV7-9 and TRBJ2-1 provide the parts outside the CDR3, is DTGVSQNPRHKITKRGQNVTFRCDPISEHNRLYWYRQTLGQGPEFLTYFQNEAQLEKSRLLSDRFSAERPKGSFSTLEIQRTEQGDSAMYLCASSYLIEENEQFFGPGTRLTVL.

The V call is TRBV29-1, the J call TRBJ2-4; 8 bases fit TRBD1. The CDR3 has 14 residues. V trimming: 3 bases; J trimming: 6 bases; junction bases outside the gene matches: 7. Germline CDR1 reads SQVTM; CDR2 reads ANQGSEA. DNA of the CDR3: TGCAGCGTTGATAAGGGTGGGACAGGAAACATTCAGTACTTC. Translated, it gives CSVDKGGTGNIQYF.

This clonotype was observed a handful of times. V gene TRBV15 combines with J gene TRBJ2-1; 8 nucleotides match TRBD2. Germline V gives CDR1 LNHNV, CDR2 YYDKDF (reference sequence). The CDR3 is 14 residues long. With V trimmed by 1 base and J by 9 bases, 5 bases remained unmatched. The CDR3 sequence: CATSRGAGVSEQFF. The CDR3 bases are TGTGCCACCAGCAGAGGAGCGGGAGTTAGTGAGCAGTTCTTC.

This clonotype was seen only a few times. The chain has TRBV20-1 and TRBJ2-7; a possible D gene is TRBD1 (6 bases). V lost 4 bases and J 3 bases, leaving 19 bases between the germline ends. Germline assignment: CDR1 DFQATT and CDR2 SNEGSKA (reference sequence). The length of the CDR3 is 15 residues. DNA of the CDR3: TGCAGTGCTAAACACAGGGTTGGCAAGCTCTACGAGCAGTACTTC. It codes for CSAKHRVGKLYEQYF.

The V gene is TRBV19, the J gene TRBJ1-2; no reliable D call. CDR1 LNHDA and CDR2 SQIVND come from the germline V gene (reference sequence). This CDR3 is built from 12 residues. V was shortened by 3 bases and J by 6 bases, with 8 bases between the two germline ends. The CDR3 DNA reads TGTGCCAGTAGTATTGGCCCGAATGGCTACACCTTC. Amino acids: CASSIGPNGYTF.

The CDR3 DNA is TGTGCCAGCAGATTAATAGCGGGAGGGCCACCCTACGAGCAGTACTTC. Amino acids: CASRLIAGGPPYEQYF. The chain joins TRBV6-5 to TRBJ2-7, with TRBD2 identical over 11 bases. This CDR3 contains 16 residues. Trimming took 6 bases from V and 2 from J; bases not matched to a gene: 9. Germline V gives CDR1 MNHEY, CDR2 SVGAGI.

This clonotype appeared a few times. The chain's CDR3 is CASSFLSVQETQYF. The DNA of the CDR3 is TGTGCCAGCAGTTTTCTGTCTGTCCAAGAGACCCAGTACTTC. The chain uses TRBV12-3 or TRBV12-4 and TRBJ2-5; D is uncertain. V was clipped by 3 bases and J by 1 base, with 9 bases between them. CDR3 length: 14 amino acids.